The clone carrying this T cell receptor (beta chain) was observed at least ten times. The antigen remains undetermined. Documented time point: healthy volunteer bleed at 2 weeks. Total RNA came from unfractionated whole blood. The CDR3 covers 15 residues. V was clipped by 2 bases and J by 2 bases; unmatched bases: 4. CDR1 and CDR2 (germline): MDHEN, SYDVKM. This specimen belongs to a study of human T cells and chemical hapten exposure. The overall study: Variation in per-sample TCR yields came mainly from small pooled library volume differences. Points from the study as a whole: There was no change with DPC sensitization in TCRs above 1 in 1000 frequency.

Individual cDNA molecules in this library carried unique molecular identifiers. MiXCR was run by TCRdb on the RACE reads, yielding one entry per CDR3 protein. Of about 41,000 distinct CDR3 sequences listed, nearly 4.5% were seen once; the top ten hold approximately 6.3%. The clonotype comes from a human donor in good health. Some clones in this sample may be carry-over from other donors' samples. Input material: whole blood. V gene TRBV28 combines with J gene TRBJ1-2; 8 nucleotides line up with TRBD1. The CDR3 loop reads CASSLRTGNNYGYTF. In DNA form, the CDR3 reads TGTGCCAGCAGTTTAAGGACAGGGAACAACTATGGCTACACCTTC.